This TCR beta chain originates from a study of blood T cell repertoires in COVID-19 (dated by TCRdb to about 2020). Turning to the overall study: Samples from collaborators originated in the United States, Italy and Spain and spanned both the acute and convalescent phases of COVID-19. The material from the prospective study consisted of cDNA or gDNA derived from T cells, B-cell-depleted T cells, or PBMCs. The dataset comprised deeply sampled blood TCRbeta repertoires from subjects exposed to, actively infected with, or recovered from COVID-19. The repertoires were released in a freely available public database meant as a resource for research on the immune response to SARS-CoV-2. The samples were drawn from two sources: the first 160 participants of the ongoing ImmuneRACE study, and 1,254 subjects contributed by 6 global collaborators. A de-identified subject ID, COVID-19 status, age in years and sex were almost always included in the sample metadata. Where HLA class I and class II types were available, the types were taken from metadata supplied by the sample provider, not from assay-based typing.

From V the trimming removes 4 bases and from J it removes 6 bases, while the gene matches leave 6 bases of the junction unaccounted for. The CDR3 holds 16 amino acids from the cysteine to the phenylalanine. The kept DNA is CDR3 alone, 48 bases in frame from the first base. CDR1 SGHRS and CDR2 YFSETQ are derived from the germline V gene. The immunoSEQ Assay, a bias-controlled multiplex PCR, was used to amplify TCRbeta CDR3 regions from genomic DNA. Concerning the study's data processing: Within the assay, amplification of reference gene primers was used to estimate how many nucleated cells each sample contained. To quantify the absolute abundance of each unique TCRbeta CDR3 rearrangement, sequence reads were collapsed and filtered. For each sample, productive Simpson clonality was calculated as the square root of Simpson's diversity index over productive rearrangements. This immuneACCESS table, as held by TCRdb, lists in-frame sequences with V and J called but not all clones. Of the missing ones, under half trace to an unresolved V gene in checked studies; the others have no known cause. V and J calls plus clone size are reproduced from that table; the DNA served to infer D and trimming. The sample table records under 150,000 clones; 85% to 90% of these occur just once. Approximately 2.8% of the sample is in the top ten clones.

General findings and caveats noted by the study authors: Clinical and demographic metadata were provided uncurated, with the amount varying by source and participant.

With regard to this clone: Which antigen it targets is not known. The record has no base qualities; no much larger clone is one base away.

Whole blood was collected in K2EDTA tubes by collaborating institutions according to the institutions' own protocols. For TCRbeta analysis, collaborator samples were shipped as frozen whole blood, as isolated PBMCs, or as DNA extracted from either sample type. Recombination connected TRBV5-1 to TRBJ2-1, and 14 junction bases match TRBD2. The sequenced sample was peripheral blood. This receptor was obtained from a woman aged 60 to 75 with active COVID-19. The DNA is TGCGCCAGCAGCCCGCCGGGACTAGCGGGAGTCAATGAGCAGTTCTTC. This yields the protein CASSPPGLAGVNEQFF.